These 2 T cell receptor beta chains share one sample of origin, sequenced in a study of blood T cells in healthy people across ages. The use of a sample-barcoded 5' primer and a J-beta primer mix characterized a second PCR of 7 to 11 cycles. TCRdb ran MiXCR on the 5' RACE reads and lists one entry per CDR3 protein. The sample contains 650,000 to 800,000 distinct CDR3 sequences, 40% to 50% of which appear only once. Sequencing was done on a sample of blood. The receptors derive from a man in his 60s in good health.

This clonotype was seen a few times. J is TRBJ2-1 and V is TRBV5-1; no clear D. CDR3 size: 11 residues. V was shortened by 3 bases and J by 10 bases, with 8 bases between the two germline ends. Germline V gene sequence: CDR1 SGHRS, CDR2 YFSETQ. CDR3 region: CASSSGWEQFF. The CDR3 DNA reads TGCGCCAGCAGCTCCGGATGGGAGCAGTTCTTC.

At least ten counts were recorded for this clonotype. Germline and junction disagree at one end, which may indicate a read error. The CDR3 sequence: CASSLAGEQYF. The CDR3 DNA is TGTGCCAGCAGTTTAGCCGGCGAGCAGTACTTC. The V gene is TRBV5-1, the J gene TRBJ2-7, with D uncertain. The CDR3 length is 11 residues. Germline CDR1 reads SGHRS; CDR2 reads YFSETQ.